A selection of T cell receptor beta chains follows, all from one sample in a study of blood T cell repertoires in COVID-19. Data came from immunoSEQ multiplex PCR; TCRdb stores just in-frame clones and leaves some out. The sample contains about 260,000 clones, 87% of which appear only once. Material for sequencing was peripheral blood. Source of these receptors: a woman in her thirties or forties who had recovered from COVID-19. The CDR3 runs from the conserved cysteine through the conserved F or W. The D gene is left open where the match is weak.

-	16	TRBV10-3	TRBJ1-5	TGTGCCATCAGTGAAACGTGGGCAGGGGGCAATCAGCCCCAGCATTTT	CAISETWAGGNQPQHF
-	17	TRBV6-2/TRBV6-3	TRBJ1-3	TGTGCCAGCAGCCGCAACTGGGGCGGAAGCTCTGGAAACACCATATATTTT	CASSRNWGGSSGNTIYF
TRBD1	15	TRBV10-2	TRBJ1-1	TGCGCCAGCTCCCGAACCGGGACAGGGGGCACTGAAGCTTTCTTT	CASSRTGTGGTEAFF
-	19	TRBV6-6	TRBJ1-3	TGTGCCAGCAGCTCGGGACACTATGGAGGAGCTTCGGGGGGAAACACCATATATTTT	CASSSGHYGGASGGNTIYF
TRBD1	15	TRBV24-1	TRBJ2-5	TGTGCCACCAGTGACCCCGGGACAGGGGACGAGACCCAGTACTTC	CATSDPGTGDETQYF
-	13	TRBV30	TRBJ2-2	TGTGCCTGGAGTTCTGTCTGGAGTAGGGAGCTGTTTTTT	CAWSSVWSRELFF
-	13	TRBV7-6	TRBJ2-7	TGTGCCAGCAGCGCGACTCTTGCCTACGAGCAGTACTTC	CASSATLAYEQYF
TRBD1	15	TRBV2	TRBJ1-3	TGTGCCACCAAACCCCAGGGGGCTGGAGGAAACACCATATATTTT	CATKPQGAGGNTIYF
-	13	TRBV12-3/TRBV12-4	TRBJ2-3	TGTGCCGCGGGGCGGGGTGATCGGGATACGCAGTATTTT	CAAGRGDRDTQYF
-	12	TRBV12-3/TRBV12-4	TRBJ1-2	TGTGCCAGCAGTTTATGGGGCGGTGGCTACACCTTC	CASSLWGGGYTF